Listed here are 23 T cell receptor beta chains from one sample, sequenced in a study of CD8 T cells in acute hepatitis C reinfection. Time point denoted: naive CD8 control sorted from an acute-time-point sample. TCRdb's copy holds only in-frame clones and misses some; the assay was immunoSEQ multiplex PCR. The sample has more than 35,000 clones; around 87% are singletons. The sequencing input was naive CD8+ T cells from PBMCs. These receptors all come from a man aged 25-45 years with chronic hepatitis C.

The CDR3: CASSLVSWYEQYF. For the CDR3, the DNA is TGTGCCAGCAGCTTGGTCTCTTGGTACGAGCAGTACTTC. The V gene is TRBV5-5, the J gene TRBJ2-7; no clear D gene. The CDR3 is 13 residues long. Germline V gene data show CDR1 as SGHKS and CDR2 as YYEKEE (reference sequence). V lost 0 bases to trimming and J lost 4 bases, with 8 bases between them.

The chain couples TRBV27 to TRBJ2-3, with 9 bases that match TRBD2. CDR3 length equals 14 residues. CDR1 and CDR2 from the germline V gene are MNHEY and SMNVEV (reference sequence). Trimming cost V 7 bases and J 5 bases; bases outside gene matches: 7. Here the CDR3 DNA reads TGTGCCAGCACCACGGGACTAGCCGTAGATACGCAGTATTTT. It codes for CASTTGLAVDTQYF.

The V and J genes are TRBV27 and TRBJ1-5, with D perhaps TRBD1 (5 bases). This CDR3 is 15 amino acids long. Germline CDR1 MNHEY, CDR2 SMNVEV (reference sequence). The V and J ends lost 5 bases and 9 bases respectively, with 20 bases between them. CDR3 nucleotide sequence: TGTGCCAGCAGTCCCGGGGACCGCGCCGATGGGCCCCAGCATTTT. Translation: CASSPGDRADGPQHF.

The chain's CDR3 is CASSQGLGTGELFF. The CDR3 region has the DNA TGTGCCAGCAGCCAGGGTTTGGGCACCGGGGAGCTGTTTTTT. This sequence joins TRBV7-9 and TRBJ2-2; possible D gene TRBD1, 5 bases. V was cut by 5 bases and J by 4 bases, with 11 bases left in between. Germline V gene lookup returns CDR1 SEHNR and CDR2 FQNEAQ (reference sequence). The CDR3 contains 14 residues.

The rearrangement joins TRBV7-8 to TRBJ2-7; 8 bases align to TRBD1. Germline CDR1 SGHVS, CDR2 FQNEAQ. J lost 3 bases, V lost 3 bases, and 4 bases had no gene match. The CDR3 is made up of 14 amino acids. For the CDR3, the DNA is TGTGCCAGCAGCTTTGAAACAGGGGGCTACGAGCAGTACTTC. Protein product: CASSFETGGYEQYF.

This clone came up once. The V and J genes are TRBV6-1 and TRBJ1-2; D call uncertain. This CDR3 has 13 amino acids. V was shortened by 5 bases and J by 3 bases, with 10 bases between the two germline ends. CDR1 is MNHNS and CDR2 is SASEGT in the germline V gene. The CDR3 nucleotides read TGTGCCAGCAGTCCCTTAGGCCACTATGGCTACACCTTC. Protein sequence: CASSPLGHYGYTF.

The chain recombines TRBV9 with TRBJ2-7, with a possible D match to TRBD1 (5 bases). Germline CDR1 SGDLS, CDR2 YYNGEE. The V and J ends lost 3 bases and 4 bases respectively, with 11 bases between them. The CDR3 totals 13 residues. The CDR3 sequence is CASSAPDSYEQYF. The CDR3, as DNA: TGTGCCAGCAGCGCCCCCGACAGTTACGAGCAGTACTTC. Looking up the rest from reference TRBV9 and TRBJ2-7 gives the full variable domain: DSGVTQTPKHLITATGQRVTLRCSPRSGDLSVYWYQQSLDQGLQFLIQYYNGEERAKGNILERFSAQQFPDLHSELNLSSLELGDSALYFCASSAPDSYEQYFGPGTRLTVT.

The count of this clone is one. The CDR3 is CASSQDPDEYQPQHF. The CDR3, as DNA: TGCGCCAGCAGCCAAGACCCGGACGAATATCAGCCCCAGCATTTT. The V gene is TRBV4-3, the J gene TRBJ1-5; D is uncertain. The V gene lost 0 bases and the J gene lost 5 bases, with 11 bases spanning the gap. The CDR3 is made up of 15 amino acids. Germline loops: CDR1 LGHNA, CDR2 YSLEER.

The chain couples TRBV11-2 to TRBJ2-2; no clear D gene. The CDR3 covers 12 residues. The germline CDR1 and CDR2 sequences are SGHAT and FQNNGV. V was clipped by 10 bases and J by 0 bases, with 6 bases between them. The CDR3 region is CANGPNTGELFF. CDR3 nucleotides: TGTGCCAACGGACCGAACACCGGGGAGCTGTTTTTT.

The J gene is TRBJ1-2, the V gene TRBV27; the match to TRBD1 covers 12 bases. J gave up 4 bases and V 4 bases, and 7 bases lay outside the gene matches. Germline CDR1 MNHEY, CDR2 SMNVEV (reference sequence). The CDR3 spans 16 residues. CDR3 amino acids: CASSSYRDRGLYGYTF. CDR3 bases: TGTGCCAGCAGTTCATACCGGGACAGGGGGCTCTATGGCTACACCTTC.

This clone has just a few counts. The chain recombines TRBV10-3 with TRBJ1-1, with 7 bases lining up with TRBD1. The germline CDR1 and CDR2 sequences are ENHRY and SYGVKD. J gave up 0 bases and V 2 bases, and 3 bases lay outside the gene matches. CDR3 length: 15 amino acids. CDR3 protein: CAISEPGQLNTEAFF. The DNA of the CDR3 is TGTGCCATCAGTGAGCCGGGACAGTTGAACACTGAAGCTTTCTTT.

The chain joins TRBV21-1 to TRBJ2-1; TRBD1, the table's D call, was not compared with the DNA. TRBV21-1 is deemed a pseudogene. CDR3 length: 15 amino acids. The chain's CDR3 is CASSKGQGSQGEQFF. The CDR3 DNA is TGTGCCAGCAGCAAAGGTCAGGGGAGTCAAGGTGAGCAGTTCTTC.

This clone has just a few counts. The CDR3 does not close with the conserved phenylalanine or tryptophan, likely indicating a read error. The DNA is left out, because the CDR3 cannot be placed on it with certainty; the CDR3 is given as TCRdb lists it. The CDR3 sequence is CASSQDRDI. The chain joins TRBV3-1 (or the pseudogene TRBV3-2) to TRBJ1-2; the DNA was not compared with TRBD1, the D call given in the table. Looked up from germline, CDR1 is LGHDT and CDR2 is YNNKEL (reference sequence). Inclusive of both ends, the CDR3 amounts to 9 amino acids.

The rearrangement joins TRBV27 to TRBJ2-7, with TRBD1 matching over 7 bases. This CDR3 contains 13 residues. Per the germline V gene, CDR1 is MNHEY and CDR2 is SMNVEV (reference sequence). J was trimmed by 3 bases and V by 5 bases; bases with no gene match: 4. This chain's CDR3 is CASSLGQDYEQYF. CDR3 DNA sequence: TGTGCCAGCAGTCTCGGACAGGACTACGAGCAGTACTTC.

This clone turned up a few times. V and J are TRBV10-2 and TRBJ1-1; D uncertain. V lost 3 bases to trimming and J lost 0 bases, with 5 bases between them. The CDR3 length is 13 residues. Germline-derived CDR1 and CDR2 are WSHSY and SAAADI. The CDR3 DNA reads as TGCGCCAGCAGTGACACAATGAACACTGAAGCTTTCTTT. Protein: CASSDTMNTEAFF.

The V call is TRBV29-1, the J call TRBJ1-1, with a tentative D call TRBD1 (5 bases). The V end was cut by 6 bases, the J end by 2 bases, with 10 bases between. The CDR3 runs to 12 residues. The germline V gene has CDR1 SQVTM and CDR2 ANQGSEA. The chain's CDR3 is CSVKGPNTEAFF. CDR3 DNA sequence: TGCAGCGTCAAGGGACCTAACACTGAAGCTTTCTTT.

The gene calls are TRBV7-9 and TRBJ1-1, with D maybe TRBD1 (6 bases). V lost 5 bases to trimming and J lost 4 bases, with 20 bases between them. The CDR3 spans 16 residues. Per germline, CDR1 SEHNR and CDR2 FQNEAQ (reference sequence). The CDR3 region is CASSLLGGGVSTEAFF. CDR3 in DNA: TGTGCCAGCAGCCTACTTGGAGGGGGGGTTAGCACTGAAGCTTTCTTT.

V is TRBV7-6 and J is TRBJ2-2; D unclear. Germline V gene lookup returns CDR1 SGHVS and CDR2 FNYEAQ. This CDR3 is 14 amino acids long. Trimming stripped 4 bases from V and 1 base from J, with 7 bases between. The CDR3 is CASSSSENTGELFF. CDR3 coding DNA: TGTGCCAGCAGCTCTTCAGAGAACACCGGGGAGCTGTTTTTT.

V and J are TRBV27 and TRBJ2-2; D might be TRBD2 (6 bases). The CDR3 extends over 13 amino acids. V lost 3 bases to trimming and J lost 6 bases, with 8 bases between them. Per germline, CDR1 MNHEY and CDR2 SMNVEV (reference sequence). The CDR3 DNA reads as TGTGCCAGCAGTTTTGCGGGGTCCGGGGAGCTGTTTTTT. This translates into CASSFAGSGELFF.

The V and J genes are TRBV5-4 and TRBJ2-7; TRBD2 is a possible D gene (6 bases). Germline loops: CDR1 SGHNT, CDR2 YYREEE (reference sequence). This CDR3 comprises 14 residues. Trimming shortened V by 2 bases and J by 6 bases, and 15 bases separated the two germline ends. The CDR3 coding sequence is TGTGCCAGCAGCTTACTAGCTGAGGGGTCCGAGCAGTACTTC. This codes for CASSLLAEGSEQYF.

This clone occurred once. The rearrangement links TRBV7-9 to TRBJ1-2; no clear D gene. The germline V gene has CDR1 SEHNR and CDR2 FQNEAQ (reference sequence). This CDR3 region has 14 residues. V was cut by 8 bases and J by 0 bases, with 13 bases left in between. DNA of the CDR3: TGTGCCAGCGCGCCCCCGCAAACTAACTATGGCTACACCTTC. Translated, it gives CASAPPQTNYGYTF.

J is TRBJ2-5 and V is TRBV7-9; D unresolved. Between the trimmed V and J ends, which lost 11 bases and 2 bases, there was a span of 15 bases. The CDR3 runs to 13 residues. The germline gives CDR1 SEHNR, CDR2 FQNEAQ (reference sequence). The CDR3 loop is CALHLPGQETQYF. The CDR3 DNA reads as TGTGCCTTGCACCTCCCCGGGCAAGAGACCCAGTACTTC.

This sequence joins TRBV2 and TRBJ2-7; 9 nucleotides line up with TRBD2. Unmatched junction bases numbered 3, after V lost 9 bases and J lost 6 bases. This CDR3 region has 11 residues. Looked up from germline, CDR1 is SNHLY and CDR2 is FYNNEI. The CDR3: CARGTSSEQYF. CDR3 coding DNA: TGTGCCAGGGGGACTAGCTCCGAGCAGTACTTC.